The source of this TCR beta chain is a study of T cell clones after liver transplantation. The germline V gene encodes CDR1 MDHEN and CDR2 SYDVKM. This CDR3 is built from 15 residues. Germline trimming cut 7 bases from V and 5 bases from J; bases unmatched to any gene: 14. The repertoire was sequenced with immunoSEQ multiplex PCR; TCRdb's copy has only in-frame clones and lacks some. The table records approximately 100,000 clones, about 88% of them present only once. The sequence derives from a human patient who received a liver transplant. The graft donor may be the source of some T cells. The specimen was CD4+ T cells from blood, collected approximately 4 years after liver transplant. V is TRBV28 and J is TRBJ2-7; 7 bases are shared with TRBD1. CDR3 protein: CASKGGQRYGNEQYF. Here the CDR3 DNA reads TGTGCCAGCAAAGGGGGACAGCGTTATGGAAACGAGCAGTACTTC.